The entry below gives a single T cell receptor (beta chain) sequence along with its context. This clone occurred once. Its binding antigen is unknown. No qualities accompany the bases; no much larger clone lies one base away. V loses 0 bases, J loses 15 bases, and the germline ends lie 13 bases apart. Including the terminal cysteine and phenylalanine, the CDR3 comprises 12 residues. The sequence is cut down to CDR3 DNA, 36 bases in frame from base 1. CDR1 and CDR2 (SGHRS, YFSETQ) derive from the germline V gene. The record originates from a study of blood T cell repertoires in COVID-19 (TCRdb year 2020). Notes on the research overall: Samples from collaborators originated in the United States, Italy and Spain and spanned both the acute and convalescent phases of COVID-19. The material from the prospective study consisted of cDNA or gDNA derived from T cells, B-cell-depleted T cells, or PBMCs. Deeply sampled blood TCRbeta repertoires from subjects exposed to, actively infected with, or recovered from COVID-19 were included in the dataset. A freely available public database, intended as a resource for researchers studying the immune response to SARS-CoV-2, is where the repertoires were released. The samples were drawn from the first 160 participants of the ongoing ImmuneRACE study and from about 1,200 subjects provided by 6 global collaborators. The sample metadata nearly always contained a de-identified subject ID, COVID-19 status, age in years and sex. Where available, HLA class I and class II types were obtained from metadata supplied by the sample provider rather than from assay-based typing.

TCRbeta CDR3 regions were amplified from genomic DNA using the immunoSEQ Assay, a bias-controlled multiplex PCR. Turning to the authors' computational methods: The number of nucleated cells in each sample was estimated by amplification of reference gene primers within the assay. Sequence reads were collapsed and filtered to measure the absolute abundance of every unique TCRbeta CDR3 rearrangement. Productive Simpson clonality was computed per sample as the square root of Simpson's diversity index over productive rearrangements. Entries here come from immuneACCESS through TCRdb and include only in-frame sequences with V and J called. Some clones fail to appear in such tables; in the studies checked, an unresolved V gene covers under half of the shortfall, and the cause of the remainder is unknown. V, J and clone size are those of that table, while D and trimming were read from the DNA. This sample has 200,000 to 250,000 clones in its table, and about 83% of those were observed once. The ten top clones hold approximately 13% of the sample.

Broader findings and caveats from the paper: The amount of clinical and demographic metadata varied by source and participant and was provided uncurated.

Collaborating institutions collected whole blood in K2EDTA tubes following their own protocols. Collaborator samples were shipped for TCRbeta analysis as frozen whole blood, isolated PBMCs, or DNA extracted from either sample type. This TCR came from an elderly man with acute or convalescent COVID-19. The sample comprised peripheral blood. The rearrangement joined TRBV5-1 to TRBJ2-1, with TRBD2 as a weak D call on 6 bases. CDR3 protein: CASSLDGTLLFF. In nucleotide form, the sequence is TGCGCCAGCAGCTTGGACGGGACTTTACTGTTCTTC.